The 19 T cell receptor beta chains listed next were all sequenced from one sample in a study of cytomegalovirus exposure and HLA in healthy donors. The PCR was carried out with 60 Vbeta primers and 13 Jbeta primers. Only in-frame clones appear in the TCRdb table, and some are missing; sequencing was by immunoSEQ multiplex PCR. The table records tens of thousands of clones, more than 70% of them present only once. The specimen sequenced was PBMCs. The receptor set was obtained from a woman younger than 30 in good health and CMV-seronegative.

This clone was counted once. CDR3 residues: CASSFQGSRNTEAFF. The CDR3 DNA follows: TGTGCCAGCAGCTTTCAGGGCTCACGCAACACTGAAGCTTTCTTT. J is TRBJ1-1 and V is TRBV7-2; D is possibly TRBD1 (5 bases). The CDR3 is 15 residues long. Trimming stripped 3 bases from V and 2 bases from J, with 13 bases between. Germline CDR1 SGHTA, CDR2 FQGNSA.

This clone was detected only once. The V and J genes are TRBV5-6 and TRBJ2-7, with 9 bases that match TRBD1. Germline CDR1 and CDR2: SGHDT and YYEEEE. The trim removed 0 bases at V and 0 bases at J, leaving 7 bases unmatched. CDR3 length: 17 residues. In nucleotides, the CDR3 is TGTGCCAGCAGCTTGGCCCGAGGGACAGGGTTCTCCTACGAGCAGTACTTC. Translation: CASSLARGTGFSYEQYF.

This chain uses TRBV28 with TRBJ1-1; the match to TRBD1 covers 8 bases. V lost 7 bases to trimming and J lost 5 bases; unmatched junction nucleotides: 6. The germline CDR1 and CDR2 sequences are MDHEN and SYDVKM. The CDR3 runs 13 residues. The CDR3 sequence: CASKAGGMTEAFF. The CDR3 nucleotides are TGTGCCAGCAAGGCAGGGGGCATGACTGAAGCTTTCTTT.

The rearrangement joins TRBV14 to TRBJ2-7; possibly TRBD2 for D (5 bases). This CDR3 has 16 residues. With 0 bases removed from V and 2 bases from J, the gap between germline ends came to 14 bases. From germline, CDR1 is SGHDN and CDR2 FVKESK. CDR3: CASSQDHSAPPYEQYF. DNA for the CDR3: TGTGCCAGCAGCCAAGATCATAGCGCACCCCCCTACGAGCAGTACTTC.

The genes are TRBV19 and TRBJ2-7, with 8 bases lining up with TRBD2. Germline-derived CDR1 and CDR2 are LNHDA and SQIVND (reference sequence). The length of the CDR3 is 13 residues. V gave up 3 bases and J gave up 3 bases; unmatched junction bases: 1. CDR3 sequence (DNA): TGTGCCAGTAGTATGACTAGCGACTACGAGCAGTACTTC. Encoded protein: CASSMTSDYEQYF.

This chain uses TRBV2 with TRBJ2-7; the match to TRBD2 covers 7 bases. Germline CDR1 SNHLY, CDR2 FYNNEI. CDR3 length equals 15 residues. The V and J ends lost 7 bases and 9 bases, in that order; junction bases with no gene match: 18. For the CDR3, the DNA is TGTGCCAGCATGAGGGAGGGCGCCGGGGAACACGGGCAGTACTTC. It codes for CASMREGAGEHGQYF.

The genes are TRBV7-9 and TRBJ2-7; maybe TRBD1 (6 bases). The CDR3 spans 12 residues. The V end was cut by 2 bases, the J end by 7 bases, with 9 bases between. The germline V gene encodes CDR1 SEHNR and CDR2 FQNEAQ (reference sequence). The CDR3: CASSLRGQEQYF. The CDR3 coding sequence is TGTGCCAGCAGCTTACGCGGACAGGAGCAGTACTTC.

The CDR3 DNA reads as TGTGCCAGCAGTCTAGGGGTGGACTATGGCTACACCTTC. Its translation: CASSLGVDYGYTF. This rearrangement joins TRBV6-1 to TRBJ1-2; TRBD1 might be the D (5 bases). V was pared by 5 bases and J by 3 bases, with 10 bases between. The CDR3 runs to 13 residues. CDR1 is MNHNS and CDR2 is SASEGT in the germline V gene.

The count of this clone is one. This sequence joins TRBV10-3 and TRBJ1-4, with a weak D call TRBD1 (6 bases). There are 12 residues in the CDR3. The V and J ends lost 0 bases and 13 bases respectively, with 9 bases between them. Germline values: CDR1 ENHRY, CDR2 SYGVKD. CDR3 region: CAISESGALLFF. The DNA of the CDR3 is TGTGCCATCAGTGAGTCGGGGGCTCTACTGTTTTTT.

CDR3: CASSQAPVIDTQYF. In nucleotides, the CDR3 is TGCGCCAGCAGCCAAGCCCCAGTCATAGATACGCAGTATTTT. The gene calls are TRBV4-1 and TRBJ2-3; D remains ambiguous. This CDR3 spans 14 amino acids. CDR1 is MGHRA, CDR2 YSYEKL, per germline. Between the trimmed V and J ends, which lost 1 base and 5 bases, there was a span of 10 bases.

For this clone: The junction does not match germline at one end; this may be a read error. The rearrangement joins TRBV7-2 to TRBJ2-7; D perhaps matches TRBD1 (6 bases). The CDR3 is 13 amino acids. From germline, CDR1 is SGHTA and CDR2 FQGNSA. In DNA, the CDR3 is TGTGCCAGCAGCCCCCCTTCCTCCGGGACAATCGGCTTC. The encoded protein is CASSPPSSGTIGF.

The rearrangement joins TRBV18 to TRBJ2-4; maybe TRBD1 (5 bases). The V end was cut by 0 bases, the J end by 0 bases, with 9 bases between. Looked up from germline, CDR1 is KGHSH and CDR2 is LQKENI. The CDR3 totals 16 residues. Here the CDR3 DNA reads TGTGCCAGCTCACCACCGCAGGGTTTAGCCAAAAACATTCAGTACTTC. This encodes CASSPPQGLAKNIQYF.

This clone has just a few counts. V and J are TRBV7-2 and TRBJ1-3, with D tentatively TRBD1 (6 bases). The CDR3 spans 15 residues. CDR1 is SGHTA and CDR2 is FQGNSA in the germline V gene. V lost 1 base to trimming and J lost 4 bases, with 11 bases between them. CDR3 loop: CASSLEPGVGNTIYF. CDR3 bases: TGTGCCAGCAGCTTAGAGCCAGGGGTGGGAAACACCATATATTTT.

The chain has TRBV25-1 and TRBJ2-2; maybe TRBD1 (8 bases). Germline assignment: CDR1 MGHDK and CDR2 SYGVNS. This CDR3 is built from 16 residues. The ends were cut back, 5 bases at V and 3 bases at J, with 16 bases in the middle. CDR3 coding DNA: TGTGCCAGCAGTCAACAGGGGGGGCCGTACACCGGGGAGCTGTTTTTT. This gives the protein CASSQQGGPYTGELFF.

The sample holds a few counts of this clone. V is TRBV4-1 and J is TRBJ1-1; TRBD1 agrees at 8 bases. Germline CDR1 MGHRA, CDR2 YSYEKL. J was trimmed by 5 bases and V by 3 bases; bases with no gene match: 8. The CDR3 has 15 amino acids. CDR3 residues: CASSHGQGGKTEAFF. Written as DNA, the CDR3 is TGCGCCAGCAGCCATGGACAGGGAGGGAAAACTGAAGCTTTCTTT.

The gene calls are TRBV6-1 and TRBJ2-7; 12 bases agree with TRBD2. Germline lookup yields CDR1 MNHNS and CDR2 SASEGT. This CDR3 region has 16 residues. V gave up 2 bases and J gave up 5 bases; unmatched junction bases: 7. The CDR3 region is CASSELTSGRPHEQYF. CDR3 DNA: TGTGCCAGCAGTGAACTGACTAGCGGGAGACCACACGAGCAGTACTTC.

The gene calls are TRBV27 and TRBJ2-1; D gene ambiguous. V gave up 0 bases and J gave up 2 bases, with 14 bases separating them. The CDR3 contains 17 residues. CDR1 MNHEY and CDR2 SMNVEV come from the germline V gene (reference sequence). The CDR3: CASSLSKQRRAYNEQFF. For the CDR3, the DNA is TGTGCCAGCAGTTTATCGAAGCAGCGCCGAGCCTACAATGAGCAGTTCTTC.

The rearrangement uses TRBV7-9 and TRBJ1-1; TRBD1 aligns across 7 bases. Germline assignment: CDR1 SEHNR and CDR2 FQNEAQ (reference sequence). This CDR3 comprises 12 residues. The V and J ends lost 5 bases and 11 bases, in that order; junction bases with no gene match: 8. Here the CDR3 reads CASSPGGGRAFF. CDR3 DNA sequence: TGTGCCAGCAGCCCAGGGGGTGGTCGGGCTTTCTTT.

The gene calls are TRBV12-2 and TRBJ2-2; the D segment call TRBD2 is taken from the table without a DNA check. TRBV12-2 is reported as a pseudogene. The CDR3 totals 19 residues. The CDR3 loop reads CASRLGGGASVAHAGELFF. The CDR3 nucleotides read TGTGCAAGTCGCTTAGGCGGGGGCGCTAGCGTCGCACATGCCGGGGAGCTGTTTTTT.